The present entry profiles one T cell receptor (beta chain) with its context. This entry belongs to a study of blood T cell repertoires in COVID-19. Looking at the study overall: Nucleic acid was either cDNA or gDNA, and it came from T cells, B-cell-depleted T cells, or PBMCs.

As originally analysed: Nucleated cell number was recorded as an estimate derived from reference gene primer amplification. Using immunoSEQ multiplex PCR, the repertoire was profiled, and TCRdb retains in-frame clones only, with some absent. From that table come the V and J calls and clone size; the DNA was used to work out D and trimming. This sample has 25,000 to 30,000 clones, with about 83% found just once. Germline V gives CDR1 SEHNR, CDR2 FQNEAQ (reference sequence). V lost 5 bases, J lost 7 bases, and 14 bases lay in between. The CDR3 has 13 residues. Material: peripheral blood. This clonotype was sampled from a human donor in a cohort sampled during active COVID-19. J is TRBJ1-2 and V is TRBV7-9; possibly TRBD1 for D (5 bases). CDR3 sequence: CASSPGGGPGYTF. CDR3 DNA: TGTGCCAGCAGCCCGGGGGGGGGTCCTGGCTACACCTTC. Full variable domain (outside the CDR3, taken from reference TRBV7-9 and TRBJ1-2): DTGVSQNPRHKITKRGQNVTFRCDPISEHNRLYWYRQTLGQGPEFLTYFQNEAQLEKSRLLSDRFSAERPKGSFSTLEIQRTEQGDSAMYLCASSPGGGPGYTFGSGTRLTVV.